This TCR beta chain was sequenced during a study of blood T cell repertoires in COVID-19. As for the study in general: PBMCs, B-cell-depleted T cells, or T cells were the source of the cDNA or gDNA that made up the material.

Trimming took off 6 bases at V and 5 bases at J, with 10 bases between the two ends. Germline loops: CDR1 MNHEY, CDR2 SVGAGI. CDR3 length equals 13 residues. This clone was seen a few times. The protocol was immunoSEQ multiplex PCR, while the TCRdb copy is restricted to in-frame clones and leaves out a portion. The sample has some 64,000 clones, approximately 85% seen once; the top ten hold roughly 3.2%. This chain connects TRBV6-5 to TRBJ2-2; D perhaps matches TRBD2 (6 bases). The TCR comes from a man aged 50-59 years with active COVID-19. The sequencing sample was made of peripheral blood. As DNA, the CDR3 is TGTGCCAGCAGGCGGGGAAAAACCGGGGAGCTGTTTTTT. Protein: CASRRGKTGELFF.